The text below deals with one TCR beta chain. Its target is unknown. This entry belongs to a study of cytomegalovirus exposure and HLA in healthy donors. Study findings and constraints: Later examination showed HLA-associated TCR beta chains had greater clonal expansion than equally common others.

13 Jbeta primers and 60 Vbeta primers were used for the PCR. The protocol was immunoSEQ multiplex PCR, while the TCRdb copy is restricted to in-frame clones and leaves out a portion. In total, the table holds fewer than 150,000 clones. The sequencing input was PBMCs. The sequence was obtained from a woman between 55 and 75 years old in good health and CMV-seronegative.

The CDR3 nucleotides read TGTGCCAGCAACCCCGGGGGGGCGGCCACCGGGGAGCTGTTTTTT. Amino acids: CASNPGGAATGELFF. The chain carries TRBV27 and TRBJ2-2; 8 positions agree with TRBD2. V gave up 7 bases and J gave up 4 bases; unmatched junction bases: 8. Per the germline V gene, CDR1 is MNHEY and CDR2 is SMNVEV (reference sequence). CDR3 size: 15 residues.